Listed below are T cell receptor beta chains from one sample, sequenced in a study of blood T cell repertoires in COVID-19. Profiling relied on immunoSEQ multiplex PCR, and the TCRdb table lists in-frame clones only, not all of them. The table shows hundreds of thousands of clones, with 80% to 90% occurring only once. The sample consisted of peripheral blood. These receptors were taken from a woman between 18 and 29 years old with acute or convalescent COVID-19. Both conserved end residues are part of each CDR3. The order of the fields is J gene, D gene, V gene, clone size, CDR3 protein, CDR3 DNA. The D gene is left open where the match is weak. Expanded clones are given a class, and other clones once, few, many or no size at all.

j_gene: TRBJ2-7
d_gene: .
v_gene: TRBV10-1
abundance: .
CDR3aa: CASRDPGGLRGYEQYF
CDR3nt: TGCGCCAGCAGGGATCCAGGGGGACTGCGGGGCTACGAGCAGTACTTC

j_gene: TRBJ1-3
d_gene: .
v_gene: TRBV6-1
abundance: .
CDR3aa: CASSETLALRNTIYF
CDR3nt: TGTGCCAGCAGTGAAACGCTAGCCCTGCGAAACACCATATATTTT

j_gene: TRBJ2-1
d_gene: TRBD2
v_gene: TRBV11-1
abundance: .
CDR3aa: CASSFAGAYNEQFF
CDR3nt: TGTGCCAGCAGCTTCGCGGGGGCCTACAATGAGCAGTTCTTC

j_gene: TRBJ1-5
d_gene: TRBD1
v_gene: TRBV15
abundance: .
CDR3aa: CATSRRTGQNSFNQPQHF
CDR3nt: TGTGCCACCAGCAGACGGACGGGACAGAATTCCTTCAATCAGCCCCAGCATTTT

j_gene: TRBJ1-5
d_gene: .
v_gene: TRBV19
abundance: .
CDR3aa: CASMSQTYKNQPQHF
CDR3nt: TGTGCCAGTATGTCACAGACCTACAAAAATCAGCCCCAGCATTTT

j_gene: TRBJ1-2
d_gene: .
v_gene: TRBV7-9
abundance: few
CDR3aa: CASSPRRQSWDGYTF
CDR3nt: TGTGCCAGCAGCCCCCGACGACAGAGCTGGGATGGCTACACCTTC

j_gene: TRBJ2-3
d_gene: .
v_gene: TRBV5-5
abundance: .
CDR3aa: CASSALVGGTDTQYF
CDR3nt: TGTGCCAGCAGCGCTCTGGTGGGGGGTACAGATACGCAGTATTTT

j_gene: TRBJ1-2
d_gene: .
v_gene: TRBV19
abundance: .
CDR3aa: CASTEGFYYGYTF
CDR3nt: TGTGCCAGTACGGAGGGGTTTTACTATGGCTACACCTTC

j_gene: TRBJ1-1
d_gene: .
v_gene: TRBV9
abundance: .
CDR3aa: CASSPSPGGTEAFF
CDR3nt: TGTGCCAGCAGCCCGTCACCGGGAGGGACTGAAGCTTTCTTT

j_gene: TRBJ1-4
d_gene: TRBD1
v_gene: TRBV30
abundance: .
CDR3aa: CAWSRTGGDEKLFF
CDR3nt: TGTGCCTGGAGCCGTACAGGGGGCGATGAAAAACTGTTTTTT

j_gene: TRBJ1-2
d_gene: TRBD1
v_gene: TRBV19
abundance: .
CDR3aa: CASSIVGGGNYGYTF
CDR3nt: TGTGCCAGTAGTATAGTCGGAGGGGGCAACTATGGCTACACCTTC

j_gene: TRBJ1-2
d_gene: TRBD1
v_gene: TRBV11-2
abundance: once
CDR3aa: CASSLRDRGGGYTF
CDR3nt: TGTGCCAGCAGCCTCCGGGACAGGGGCGGCGGCTACACCTTC

j_gene: TRBJ2-7
d_gene: .
v_gene: TRBV6-5
abundance: .
CDR3aa: CASLGQGGYEQYF
CDR3nt: TGTGCCAGCTTGGGGCAGGGGGGTTACGAGCAGTACTTC

j_gene: TRBJ1-2
d_gene: TRBD1
v_gene: TRBV19
abundance: .
CDR3aa: CASIPGQGLYYGYTF
CDR3nt: TGTGCCAGTATTCCTGGACAGGGCCTATACTATGGCTACACCTTC

j_gene: TRBJ2-7
d_gene: TRBD2
v_gene: TRBV4-1
abundance: .
CDR3aa: CASSVDPSLAGYPPYEQYF
CDR3nt: TGCGCCAGCAGCGTAGATCCCTCTCTAGCGGGGTACCCTCCCTACGAGCAGTACTTC

j_gene: TRBJ1-2
d_gene: .
v_gene: TRBV12-3/TRBV12-4
abundance: .
CDR3aa: CASSLDRFYGYTF
CDR3nt: TGTGCCAGCAGTTTAGACAGATTCTATGGCTACACCTTC

j_gene: TRBJ2-1
d_gene: TRBD2
v_gene: TRBV2
abundance: .
CDR3aa: CASPPGGETYNEQFF
CDR3nt: TGTGCCAGCCCCCCCGGGGGGGAGACCTACAATGAGCAGTTCTTC